The 19 T cell receptor beta chains below were found in one sample sequenced in a study of cytomegalovirus exposure and HLA in healthy donors. The assay was immunoSEQ multiplex PCR, and TCRdb's table has in-frame clones only and misses some. The data contain more than 65,000 clones, approximately 96% of them seen just once; the ten biggest clones take up under 1.5%. The sequencing input was PBMCs. These receptors originate from a woman under 30 in good health and CMV-seronegative.

This clone was found once. CDR3 in amino acids: CASIPRTSGHEQFF. The CDR3, as DNA: TGTGCCAGCATCCCAAGGACTAGCGGACATGAGCAGTTCTTC. The gene calls are TRBV27 and TRBJ2-1, with 10 bases matching TRBD2. The germline gives CDR1 MNHEY, CDR2 SMNVEV (reference sequence). The CDR3 is 14 amino acids. The J segment lost 8 bases and the V segment lost 7 bases, leaving 8 bases of the junction unmatched.

This sequence joins TRBV28 and TRBJ2-1; TRBD2 aligns across 15 bases. Germline loops: CDR1 MDHEN, CDR2 SYDVKM. This CDR3 is built from 15 residues. The trim removed 11 bases at V and 7 bases at J, leaving 9 bases unmatched. The CDR3 DNA reads TGTGCCGCGGAACAAGGGACTAGCGGGAGGAATGAGCAGTTCTTC. Translating it yields CAAEQGTSGRNEQFF.

The chain has TRBV29-1 and TRBJ2-3; TRBD1 matches 7 bases. CDR1 is SQVTM and CDR2 is ANQGSEA in the germline V gene. There are 14 residues in the CDR3. Unmatched junction bases numbered 8, after V lost 6 bases and J lost 2 bases. CDR3 region: CSVQPGQITDTQYF. DNA for the CDR3: TGCAGCGTACAACCGGGACAGATCACAGATACGCAGTATTTT.

The chain's CDR3 is CASSESGGTYEQYF. The CDR3 nucleotides read TGTGCCAGCAGCGAAAGTGGCGGGACCTACGAGCAGTACTTC. V and J are TRBV7-8 and TRBJ2-7; maybe TRBD2 (6 bases). The CDR3 extends over 14 amino acids. Trimming took off 5 bases at V and 2 bases at J, with 13 bases between the two ends. Germline V gene lookup returns CDR1 SGHVS and CDR2 FQNEAQ. Full variable domain (missing parts from reference TRBV7-8 and TRBJ2-7): GAGVSQSPRYKVAKRGQDVALRCDPISGHVSLFWYQQALGQGPEFLTYFQNEAQLDKSGLPSDRFFAERPEGSVSTLKIQRTQQEDSAVYLCASSESGGTYEQYFGPGTRLTVT.

The gene calls are TRBV5-6 and TRBJ2-7; 9 bases are shared with TRBD1. CDR3 length: 14 amino acids. The V gene end was trimmed by 6 bases and the J gene end by 6 bases; junction bases not matched to a gene: 10. CDR1 is SGHDT, CDR2 YYEEEE, per germline. CDR3 protein: CASTLRDRVTEQYF. CDR3 DNA sequence: TGTGCCAGCACTTTGCGGGACAGGGTAACCGAGCAGTACTTC.

The gene calls are TRBV6-6 and TRBJ2-1; 8 nucleotides agree with TRBD1. The germline V gene has CDR1 MNHNY and CDR2 SVGAGI (reference sequence). CDR3 length: 14 amino acids. With V trimmed by 5 bases and J by 3 bases, 3 bases remained unmatched. The CDR3 coding sequence is TGTGCCAGCAGTACGGGACAGGTCTACAATGAGCAGTTCTTC. Encoded protein: CASSTGQVYNEQFF.

This chain connects TRBV6-6 to TRBJ2-3; 7 bases are shared with TRBD1. The germline CDR1 and CDR2 sequences are MNHNY and SVGAGI (reference sequence). After removal of 4 bases from V and 1 base from J, the junction contained 2 bases not matched to a gene. The CDR3 has 14 amino acids. The CDR3, as DNA: TGTGCCAGCAGTTTAGGACAGGGCACAGATACGCAGTATTTT. Translating gives CASSLGQGTDTQYF.

This chain joins TRBV7-2 and TRBJ2-3; 9 nucleotides line up with TRBD2. V was pared by 5 bases and J by 4 bases, with 4 bases of the junction left unmatched. Germline V gene sequence: CDR1 SGHTA, CDR2 FQGNSA. CDR3 length: 14 residues. CDR3 bases: TGTGCCAGCAGCCTCCTAGCGGGATCAGATACGCAGTATTTT. Amino acids: CASSLLAGSDTQYF.

The rearrangement links TRBV30 to TRBJ2-1, with TRBD2 matching 10 bases. The length of the CDR3 is 15 residues. V lost 1 base to trimming and J lost 3 bases; unmatched junction nucleotides: 3. CDR1 and CDR2 (germline): GTSNPN, SVGIG (reference sequence). CDR3 DNA sequence: TGTGCCTGGAGTGGCCTAGCGGGAGTCTACAATGAGCAGTTCTTC. It yields the protein CAWSGLAGVYNEQFF.

This chain joins TRBV19 and TRBJ1-2; D unclear. V gave up 5 bases and J gave up 6 bases, with 10 bases separating them. The length of the CDR3 is 12 residues. Germline assignment: CDR1 LNHDA and CDR2 SQIVND (reference sequence). The CDR3 loop is CASSERVHGYTF. The CDR3 coding sequence is TGTGCCAGTAGTGAGAGGGTCCATGGCTACACCTTC.

The chain links TRBV28 to TRBJ2-2; D perhaps matches TRBD2 (5 bases). V gave up 6 bases and J gave up 7 bases, with 12 bases separating them. Germline CDR1 MDHEN, CDR2 SYDVKM. The CDR3 is 13 amino acids. The CDR3 DNA follows: TGTGCCAGCAGCATCTCTAGCATCGGGGAGCTGTTTTTT. The encoded protein is CASSISSIGELFF.

The chain is built from TRBV16 and TRBJ1-1; perhaps TRBD1 as D (5 bases). Germline V gives CDR1 KGHSY, CDR2 FQNENV. Trimming pared 1 base from V and 4 bases from J, leaving 7 bases between. The CDR3 has 13 residues. CDR3 region: CASSQFRVTEAFF. The DNA for the CDR3 is TGTGCCAGCAGCCAATTCAGGGTCACTGAAGCTTTCTTT.

This clone was counted once. The gene calls are TRBV5-1 and TRBJ2-5, with 11 bases identical to TRBD2. Germline V gives CDR1 SGHRS, CDR2 YFSETQ. Unmatched junction bases numbered 10, after V lost 4 bases and J lost 5 bases. The CDR3 covers 16 residues. The CDR3 region is CASSRLAGGPRETQYF. The CDR3 DNA sequence: TGCGCCAGCAGCCGATTAGCGGGAGGGCCCCGGGAGACCCAGTACTTC.

V gene TRBV11-2 combines with J gene TRBJ2-7; the match to TRBD2 covers 7 bases. The V gene end was trimmed by 1 base and the J gene end by 6 bases; junction bases not matched to a gene: 3. The V gene's germline CDR1 is SGHAT and CDR2 FQNNGV. The CDR3 runs to 13 residues. The DNA of the CDR3 is TGTGCCAGCAGCTTAGCACTAGCGCGCGAGCAGTACTTC. Protein sequence: CASSLALAREQYF.

The chain employs TRBV6-1 and TRBJ2-7; 9 bases agree with TRBD1. The CDR3 consists of 16 residues. CDR1 MNHNS and CDR2 SASEGT come from the germline V gene. V lost 1 base to trimming and J lost 4 bases; unmatched junction nucleotides: 8. The CDR3 sequence: CASSEVPPTGGYEQYF. As DNA, the CDR3 is TGTGCCAGCAGTGAAGTCCCCCCGACAGGGGGGTACGAGCAGTACTTC.

CDR3 in amino acids: CASSLRGRGQPLLKRNGNTIYF. CDR3 DNA sequence: TGTGCCAGCAGCTTAAGAGGCAGGGGGCAGCCGCTTCTGAAAAGGAATGGAAACACCATATATTTT. The chain carries TRBV7-6 and TRBJ1-3; 8 bases are a match to TRBD1. V shed 2 bases and J 3 bases; nucleotides not matched to a gene: 24. This CDR3 region has 22 residues. Germline lookup yields CDR1 SGHVS and CDR2 FNYEAQ.

The chain is built from TRBV10-1 and TRBJ2-1; D is ambiguous. The CDR3 runs 13 residues. Trimming removed 2 bases at V and 4 bases at J, with 6 bases between. The V gene's germline CDR1 is WNHNN and CDR2 SYGVQD (reference sequence). CDR3 loop: CASSEDSYNEQFF. CDR3 in DNA: TGCGCCAGCAGTGAGGACTCTTACAATGAGCAGTTCTTC.

The rearrangement links TRBV7-9 to TRBJ2-5, with 7 positions matching TRBD2. J gave up 1 base and V 5 bases, and 10 bases lay outside the gene matches. This CDR3 is 16 amino acids long. Per the germline V gene, CDR1 is SEHNR and CDR2 is FQNEAQ (reference sequence). This CDR3 reads CASSPRTSRIQETQYF. Written as DNA, the CDR3 is TGTGCCAGCAGCCCGCGGACTAGTCGAATCCAAGAGACCCAGTACTTC.

The chain is built from TRBV7-6 and TRBJ1-1; no reliable D call. The CDR3 extends over 15 amino acids. V lost 2 bases and J lost 0, with 10 bases in between. CDR1 and CDR2 from the germline V gene are SGHVS and FNYEAQ. This CDR3 reads CASSLIGQVNTEAFF. The DNA for the CDR3 is TGTGCCAGCAGCTTAATTGGGCAGGTGAACACTGAAGCTTTCTTT.